The 27 T cell receptor beta chains presented below share a single source sample, sequenced in a study of T cell responses to AZD1222 COVID-19 vaccine. Sequencing used immunoSEQ multiplex PCR; TCRdb keeps in-frame clones, though not all of them. The table includes some 100,000 clones, roughly nine tenths detected once. Sequences were derived from peripheral blood, sampled on day 0 of AZD1222 vaccination. All receptors derive from an adult in good health.

The V and J genes are TRBV28 and TRBJ1-1, with D possibly matching TRBD1 (5 bases). V lost 1 base and J 1 base, leaving 7 bases between the germline ends. The CDR3 contains 14 residues. Per germline, CDR1 MDHEN and CDR2 SYDVKM. DNA of the CDR3: TGTGCCAGCAGTTTATCCGGGGGGAACACTGAAGCTTTCTTT. Protein: CASSLSGGNTEAFF. The whole variable domain, remainder taken from reference TRBV28 and TRBJ1-1, is DVKVTQSSRYLVKRTGEKVFLECVQDMDHENMFWYRQDPGLGLRLIYFSYDVKMKEKGDIPEGYSVSREKKERFSLILESASTNQTSMYLCASSLSGGNTEAFFGQGTRLTVV.

Comment on this clone: At the DNA level, this CDR3 is encoded by other sequences in the same sample as well. This chain joins TRBV3-1 (or the pseudogene TRBV3-2) and TRBJ2-7; perhaps TRBD1 as D (5 bases). The germline CDR1 and CDR2 sequences are LGHDT and YNNKEL (reference sequence). The length of the CDR3 is 13 residues. With 2 bases removed from V and 4 bases from J, the gap between germline ends came to 9 bases. CDR3 nucleotide sequence: TGTGCCAGCAGCCAAAGGGGATTGTACGAGCAGTACTTC. The encoded protein is CASSQRGLYEQYF.

The J gene is TRBJ1-2, the V gene TRBV12-3 or TRBV12-4; the D is unclear. This CDR3 comprises 12 residues. The V and J ends lost 5 bases and 4 bases respectively, with 8 bases between them. The DNA of the CDR3 is TGTGCCAGCAGTGGGATGAGCTATGGCTACACCTTC. Translation: CASSGMSYGYTF.

Notes on this clone: The germline gene is not matched at one end of the junction; a read error may be the cause. The gene calls are TRBV23-1 and TRBJ2-7; D uncertain. TRBV23-1 belongs to the ORF category, with a function that is uncertain. This CDR3 comprises 13 residues. CDR3 bases: TGCGCCAGCAGTCACGAGTCTTCCTCCGAGCAGTACTTC. It yields the protein CASSHESSSEQYF.

The chain combines TRBV6-5 with TRBJ1-1; no firm D call. The CDR3 has 14 amino acids. Germline CDR1 MNHEY, CDR2 SVGAGI. Trimming cost V 2 bases and J 7 bases, with 14 bases left between them. The CDR3 is CASSYLGSRLEAFF. The DNA for the CDR3 is TGTGCCAGCAGTTACCTGGGGAGCCGGCTTGAAGCTTTCTTT.

The chain couples TRBV18 to TRBJ2-7; no clear D gene. Trimming took off 1 base at V and 2 bases at J, with 15 bases between the two ends. This CDR3 has 16 amino acids. CDR1 is KGHSH, CDR2 LQKENI, per germline. The DNA of the CDR3 is TGTGCCAGCTCACCACGGTACGCAGCAGCGACCTACGAGCAGTACTTC. Translating gives CASSPRYAAATYEQYF. The full variable domain, rest sourced from reference TRBV18 and TRBJ2-7, is NAGVMQNPRHLVRRRGQEARLRCSPMKGHSHVYWYRQLPEEGLKFMVYLQKENIIDESGMPKERFSAEFPKEGPSILRIQQVVRGDSAAYFCASSPRYAAATYEQYFGPGTRLTVT.

This chain uses TRBV7-6 with TRBJ2-7; D gene uncertain. Germline assignment: CDR1 SGHVS and CDR2 FNYEAQ. This CDR3 spans 13 amino acids. With 5 bases removed from V and 2 bases from J, the gap between germline ends came to 10 bases. The CDR3 region has the DNA TGTGCCAGCAGCCCCTGGCAGACCTACGAGCAGTACTTC. Protein sequence: CASSPWQTYEQYF.

V and J are TRBV11-2 and TRBJ1-3; no clear D gene. The germline CDR1 and CDR2 sequences are SGHAT and FQNNGV. The V end was cut by 1 base, the J end by 0 bases, with 7 bases between. This CDR3 region has 15 residues. In DNA, the CDR3 is TGTGCCAGCAGCTTAGTTTTCTCCTCTGGAAACACCATATATTTT. The encoded protein is CASSLVFSSGNTIYF.

The gene calls are TRBV20-1 and TRBJ2-7; D not certain. Germline V CDR1 and CDR2: DFQATT, SNEGSKA (reference sequence). This CDR3 comprises 11 residues. V was clipped by 6 bases and J by 4 bases, with 10 bases between them. The CDR3 DNA is TGCAGTGCGCCAGGAAAGTACGAGCAGTACTTC. Its translation: CSAPGKYEQYF.

This clone was seen only once. The chain carries TRBV6-5 and TRBJ1-1; D gene ambiguous. Germline CDR1 and CDR2: MNHEY and SVGAGI. Trimming pared 3 bases from V and 3 bases from J, leaving 8 bases between. The CDR3 has 13 residues. CDR3 nucleotide sequence: TGTGCCAGCAGTTATCTCTTGGACACTGAAGCTTTCTTT. This sequence encodes CASSYLLDTEAFF.

This sequence joins TRBV5-1 and TRBJ2-7; TRBD1 agrees at 11 bases. Germline V gene sequence: CDR1 SGHRS, CDR2 YFSETQ. J was trimmed by 0 bases and V by 4 bases; bases with no gene match: 3. The CDR3 has 15 residues. The DNA for the CDR3 is TGCGCCAGCAGCAGAGGGACAGGGGGCTCCTACGAGCAGTACTTC. Its translation is CASSRGTGGSYEQYF.

This clone was picked up one time. The J gene is TRBJ2-1, the V gene TRBV18, with a tentative D call TRBD1 (6 bases). CDR1 KGHSH and CDR2 LQKENI come from the germline V gene. Trimming took 3 bases from V and 5 from J, leaving 14 bases between them. CDR3 size: 15 residues. CDR3 sequence: CASSPFSGTNNEQFF. In DNA, the CDR3 is TGTGCCAGCTCACCGTTCTCCGGGACAAACAATGAGCAGTTCTTC.

This rearrangement joins TRBV7-8 to TRBJ1-4, with unresolved D. V lost 7 bases and J 8 bases, leaving 17 bases between the germline ends. The CDR3 runs to 14 residues. Germline V CDR1 and CDR2: SGHVS, FQNEAQ. The CDR3 here is CASTRSGVREKLFF. Here the CDR3 DNA reads TGTGCCAGCACCCGATCGGGTGTAAGAGAAAAACTGTTTTTT.

The chain uses TRBV7-9 and TRBJ2-5; D perhaps matches TRBD2 (6 bases). Germline lookup yields CDR1 SEHNR and CDR2 FQNEAQ (reference sequence). The V end was cut by 1 base, the J end by 2 bases, with 14 bases between. CDR3 length: 16 amino acids. The CDR3 region is CASSLVRENEQETQYF. DNA of the CDR3: TGTGCCAGCAGCTTAGTTCGGGAGAATGAGCAAGAGACCCAGTACTTC. The entire variable domain, with the rest obtained from reference TRBV7-9 and TRBJ2-5, is as follows: DTGVSQNPRHKITKRGQNVTFRCDPISEHNRLYWYRQTLGQGPEFLTYFQNEAQLEKSRLLSDRFSAERPKGSFSTLEIQRTEQGDSAMYLCASSLVRENEQETQYFGPGTRLLVL.

This chain joins TRBV10-3 and TRBJ2-1; no definite D call. Germline values: CDR1 ENHRY, CDR2 SYGVKD. CDR3 length equals 13 residues. V gave up 10 bases and J gave up 0 bases, with 10 bases separating them. The CDR3 spells CATTGPSYNEQFF. As DNA, the CDR3 is TGTGCCACTACGGGCCCCTCCTACAATGAGCAGTTCTTC.

V gene TRBV27 combines with J gene TRBJ2-7; TRBD1 matches at 7 bases. The CDR3 runs 15 residues. With V trimmed by 3 bases and J by 9 bases, 14 bases remained unmatched. Germline lookup yields CDR1 MNHEY and CDR2 SMNVEV (reference sequence). This chain's CDR3 is CASSLTGTVLLWQYF. The CDR3 bases are TGTGCCAGCAGTTTGACCGGGACAGTTCTTCTATGGCAGTACTTC.

The rearrangement joins TRBV4-1 to TRBJ2-7; D perhaps matches TRBD1 (6 bases). Germline CDR1 and CDR2: MGHRA and YSYEKL. V lost 5 bases to trimming and J lost 3 bases, with 14 bases between them. CDR3 length equals 14 residues. CDR3 region: CASSMRTVLYEQYF. Written as DNA, the CDR3 is TGCGCCAGCAGCATGCGGACAGTCCTCTACGAGCAGTACTTC.

The CDR3 nucleotides read TGTGCCAGCGGCCCTGGGGCGCTAAGGGAAAAACTGTTTTTT. Amino acid sequence: CASGPGALREKLFF. This rearrangement joins TRBV7-9 to TRBJ1-4; maybe TRBD1 (5 bases). This CDR3 has 14 residues. V lost 8 bases, J lost 8 bases, and 18 bases lay in between. Germline V gene sequence: CDR1 SEHNR, CDR2 FQNEAQ (reference sequence).

This chain links TRBV27 with TRBJ2-1; D might be TRBD2 (6 bases). The CDR3 consists of 14 residues. Germline values: CDR1 MNHEY, CDR2 SMNVEV (reference sequence). Trimming pared 2 bases from V and 6 bases from J, leaving 11 bases between. CDR3: CASSLMGGGNEQFF. CDR3 sequence (DNA): TGTGCCAGCAGTTTAATGGGAGGAGGCAATGAGCAGTTCTTC.

The gene calls are TRBV3-1 (or the pseudogene TRBV3-2) and TRBJ1-1; no clear D. The germline CDR1 and CDR2 sequences are LGHDT and YNNKEL (reference sequence). Between the trimmed V and J ends, which lost 6 bases and 0 bases, there was a span of 8 bases. The CDR3 is 13 amino acids. CDR3 in amino acids: CASRRSLNTEAFF. CDR3 nucleotides: TGTGCCAGCAGGCGGTCCCTGAACACTGAAGCTTTCTTT.

The chain uses TRBV18 and TRBJ2-2; possibly TRBD2 for D (5 bases). This CDR3 spans 17 amino acids. V lost 0 bases, J lost 0 bases, and 11 bases lay in between. Germline values: CDR1 KGHSH, CDR2 LQKENI. This CDR3 is CASSPPGSGANTGELFF. For the CDR3, the DNA is TGTGCCAGCTCACCACCGGGGAGCGGCGCGAACACCGGGGAGCTGTTTTTT.

This sequence joins TRBV18 and TRBJ1-3, with 11 nucleotides matching TRBD1. CDR1 and CDR2 from the germline V gene are KGHSH and LQKENI. This CDR3 is 15 amino acids long. The V and J ends lost 2 bases and 5 bases, in that order; junction bases with no gene match: 2. The CDR3 loop reads CASSPGQGARNTIYF. Written as DNA, the CDR3 is TGTGCCAGCTCACCAGGACAGGGGGCGAGAAACACCATATATTTT.

The chain combines TRBV6-5 with TRBJ1-1; tentatively, D is TRBD1 (6 bases). V lost 5 bases and J 5 bases, leaving 15 bases between the germline ends. The CDR3 runs 14 residues. CDR1 is MNHEY, CDR2 SVGAGI, per germline. The CDR3 DNA is TGTGCCAGCAGTCCCACAGGGTATCGGACTGAAGCTTTCTTT. Encoded protein: CASSPTGYRTEAFF.

The V gene is TRBV5-1, the J gene TRBJ2-2; 9 nucleotides line up with TRBD2. Germline lookup yields CDR1 SGHRS and CDR2 YFSETQ. The CDR3 contains 17 residues. Unmatched junction bases numbered 9, after V lost 4 bases and J lost 2 bases. CDR3 in amino acids: CASSERSGSGNTGELFF. The CDR3 nucleotides read TGCGCCAGCAGCGAACGTAGCGGGAGCGGTAACACCGGGGAGCTGTTTTTT.

The gene calls are TRBV3-1 (or the pseudogene TRBV3-2) and TRBJ1-1; D possibly corresponds to TRBD1 (5 bases). The CDR3 is 13 residues long. V was clipped by 4 bases and J by 1 base, with 7 bases between them. Germline lookup yields CDR1 LGHDT and CDR2 YNNKEL (reference sequence). The CDR3 DNA follows: TGTGCCAGCAGCCTAACAGGGAACACTGAAGCTTTCTTT. Translating it yields CASSLTGNTEAFF.

The J gene is TRBJ2-1, the V gene TRBV5-1; no reliable D call. In germline, CDR1 is SGHRS, CDR2 YFSETQ. The CDR3 covers 15 residues. V was clipped by 0 bases and J by 6 bases, with 13 bases between them. The DNA for the CDR3 is TGCGCCAGCAGCTTGGATTACCAGGACGGCAATGAGCAGTTCTTC. It translates to CASSLDYQDGNEQFF.

The rearrangement joins TRBV4-1 to TRBJ2-3; no definite D call. CDR3 length: 15 residues. V was shortened by 2 bases and J by 1 base, with 10 bases between the two germline ends. CDR1 and CDR2 (germline): MGHRA, YSYEKL. The CDR3 DNA follows: TGCGCCAGCAGCCAAATAGGGTGGGGCACAGATACGCAGTATTTT. Translated, it gives CASSQIGWGTDTQYF.